These 16 T cell receptor beta chains were all obtained from the same sample, sequenced in a study of T cells after yellow fever vaccination. TCRdb itself ran the 5' RACE reads through MiXCR, one entry per CDR3 protein. The data show 200,000 to 300,000 distinct CDR3 sequences, more than 6.5% seen once. The sequenced sample was CD4+ T cells sorted from PBMCs, obtained on the day of the yellow fever booster vaccination. Receptor source: a man aged 25-45 years who received the YFV17D yellow fever vaccine.

This clonotype appeared many times. This sequence joins TRBV20-1 and TRBJ2-5; D is unclear. V was cut by 0 bases and J by 0 bases, with 8 bases left in between. Germline V gives CDR1 DFQATT, CDR2 SNEGSKA (reference sequence). The CDR3 is made up of 14 amino acids. The CDR3: CSARDLGYQETQYF. The CDR3 DNA reads TGCAGTGCTAGAGATCTAGGGTACCAAGAGACCCAGTACTTC.

V gene TRBV6-5 combines with J gene TRBJ1-1; unclear D gene. This CDR3 is 15 amino acids long. Germline loops: CDR1 MNHEY, CDR2 SVGAGI. The V gene lost 2 bases and the J gene lost 4 bases, with 14 bases spanning the gap. CDR3 coding DNA: TGTGCCAGCAGTTACCGTCATCCGGTCGGCACTGAAGCTTTCTTT. This encodes CASSYRHPVGTEAFF.

This clonotype came up a few times. The rearrangement joins TRBV20-1 to TRBJ2-2, with TRBD1 matching 10 bases. This CDR3 spans 15 amino acids. Germline V CDR1 and CDR2: DFQATT, SNEGSKA (reference sequence). The junction had 9 bases not matched to a gene; V was cut back by 6 bases and J by 5 bases. The CDR3 is CSAYRDRGGTGELFF. CDR3 DNA sequence: TGCAGTGCCTACCGGGACAGGGGTGGAACCGGGGAGCTGTTTTTT.

V and J are TRBV7-2 and TRBJ2-7, with 9 bases matching TRBD2. Per germline, CDR1 SGHTA and CDR2 FQGNSA. After removal of 2 bases from V and 6 bases from J, the junction contained 8 bases not matched to a gene. The CDR3 totals 15 residues. CDR3 sequence (DNA): TGTGCCAGCAGCTTAAATCCGGCGGGGGGGGGCGAGCAGTACTTC. This encodes CASSLNPAGGGEQYF.

This clonotype was seen a few times. V and J are TRBV20-1 and TRBJ2-5; D is possibly TRBD1 (6 bases). The ends were cut back, 6 bases at V and 4 bases at J, with 18 bases in the middle. The CDR3 spans 14 residues. Looked up from germline, CDR1 is DFQATT and CDR2 is SNEGSKA (reference sequence). CDR3 region: CSASLGQPRETQYF. In nucleotides, the CDR3 is TGCAGTGCCAGTTTGGGACAACCAAGAGAGACCCAGTACTTC.

This clonotype was seen more than once but under ten times. This chain links TRBV20-1 with TRBJ2-5, with TRBD2 matching over 12 bases. Germline V gene lookup returns CDR1 DFQATT and CDR2 SNEGSKA (reference sequence). V gave up 3 bases and J gave up 1 base; unmatched junction bases: 6. This CDR3 comprises 16 residues. CDR3 sequence: CSASSTGLAGQETQYF. CDR3 DNA: TGCAGTGCTAGCAGTACGGGACTAGCGGGCCAAGAGACCCAGTACTTC.

This chain connects TRBV5-1 to TRBJ2-2, with 8 bases aligning to TRBD2. With V trimmed by 0 bases and J by 6 bases, 7 bases remained unmatched. Germline V gives CDR1 SGHRS, CDR2 YFSETQ. The CDR3 is made up of 16 amino acids. DNA of the CDR3: TGCGCCAGCAGCTTGGCATCACGACTAGCGTCCGGGGAGCTGTTTTTT. This encodes CASSLASRLASGELFF.

This clonotype has only a few counts. The chain joins TRBV5-1 to TRBJ2-5; the D gene is possibly TRBD2 (5 bases). V dropped 0 bases and J dropped 7 bases, with 7 bases sitting between them. The CDR3 covers 12 residues. The germline V gene encodes CDR1 SGHRS and CDR2 YFSETQ. In DNA, the CDR3 is TGCGCCAGCAGCTTGGACAGCGGGACCCAGTACTTC. Its translation is CASSLDSGTQYF.

This clonotype was observed at least ten times. This sequence joins TRBV7-3 and TRBJ2-1; TRBD2 agrees at 8 bases. The CDR3 spans 15 residues. The V gene's germline CDR1 is SGHTA and CDR2 FQGTGA. V shed 3 bases, J shed 1 base, and the junction held 2 bases outside the gene matches. The CDR3 loop is CASSLGLGSYNEQFF. DNA for the CDR3: TGTGCCAGCAGCTTGGGACTAGGATCCTACAATGAGCAGTTCTTC.

This clonotype was detected only a few times. The rearrangement links TRBV12-3 or TRBV12-4 to TRBJ1-5; D gene unclear. The V end was cut by 5 bases, the J end by 0 bases, with 8 bases between. This CDR3 region has 14 residues. In DNA, the CDR3 is TGTGCCAGCAGTCAAACAGATAGCAATCAGCCCCAGCATTTT. Translating it yields CASSQTDSNQPQHF.

V and J are TRBV18 and TRBJ2-1; TRBD2 agrees at 9 bases. The CDR3 is 20 amino acids. Germline values: CDR1 KGHSH, CDR2 LQKENI. V gave up 5 bases and J gave up 5 bases; unmatched junction bases: 22. The CDR3 spells CASSSSIGLAGSPEDNEQFF. The CDR3 bases are TGTGCCAGCTCAAGCTCCATCGGGCTAGCGGGAAGTCCAGAAGACAATGAGCAGTTCTTC.

Ten or more counts support this clonotype. V is TRBV28 and J is TRBJ2-7; 7 nucleotides line up with TRBD2. Germline CDR1 is MDHEN and CDR2 is SYDVKM. The CDR3 is made up of 14 amino acids. The ends lost 4 bases at V and 6 bases at J; junction bases unmatched: 9. The CDR3 bases are TGTGCCAGCAGTTCTGGGGAGGGGAGCGGCGAGCAGTACTTC. It translates to CASSSGEGSGEQYF.

This clonotype was seen at least ten times. The chain couples TRBV10-2 to TRBJ2-7; 9 positions agree with TRBD2. V was pared by 8 bases and J by 2 bases, with 7 bases of the junction left unmatched. CDR3 length: 14 residues. The germline CDR1 and CDR2 sequences are WSHSY and SAAADI. The CDR3: CASGREGPPYEQYF. CDR3 DNA sequence: TGCGCCAGCGGGCGGGAGGGCCCACCCTACGAGCAGTACTTC.

This clonotype was counted a few times. The rearrangement joins TRBV5-1 to TRBJ2-7; TRBD2 agrees at 7 bases. CDR1 is SGHRS and CDR2 is YFSETQ in the germline V gene. Unmatched junction bases numbered 16, after V lost 6 bases and J lost 4 bases. The CDR3 has 16 amino acids. DNA of the CDR3: TGCGCCAGCACCCCCGGGAAAGATAGCGGGCCTTACGAGCAGTACTTC. It yields the protein CASTPGKDSGPYEQYF.

The chain has TRBV5-1 and TRBJ1-1, with D perhaps TRBD1 (5 bases). Trimming took 5 bases from V and 1 from J, leaving 12 bases between them. The CDR3 has 14 amino acids. Germline CDR1 and CDR2: SGHRS and YFSETQ. CDR3 in amino acids: CASSTGTANTEAFF. In nucleotides, the CDR3 is TGCGCCAGCAGTACCGGGACGGCGAACACTGAAGCTTTCTTT.

In its sample, this clonotype was seen a few times. This chain's CDR3 is CASSQVGGGGNEQFF. DNA of the CDR3: TGCGCCAGCAGCCAAGTCGGCGGGGGGGGGAATGAGCAGTTCTTC. J is TRBJ2-1 and V is TRBV4-3; 9 bases align to TRBD2. Germline CDR1 is LGHNA and CDR2 is YSLEER. V lost 1 base to trimming and J lost 7 bases; unmatched junction nucleotides: 5. The CDR3 sequence is 15 residues long.